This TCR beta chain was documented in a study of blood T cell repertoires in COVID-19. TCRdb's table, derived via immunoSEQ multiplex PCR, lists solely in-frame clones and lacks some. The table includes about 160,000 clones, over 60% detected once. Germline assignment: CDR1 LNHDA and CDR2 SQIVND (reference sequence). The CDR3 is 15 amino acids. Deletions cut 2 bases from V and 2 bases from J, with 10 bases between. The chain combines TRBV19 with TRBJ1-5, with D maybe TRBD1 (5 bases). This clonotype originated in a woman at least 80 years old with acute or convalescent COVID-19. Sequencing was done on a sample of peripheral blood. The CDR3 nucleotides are TGTGCCAGTAGTATATTCCGGGGGGGCAATCAGCCCCAGCATTTT. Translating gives CASSIFRGGNQPQHF. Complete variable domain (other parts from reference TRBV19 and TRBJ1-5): DGGITQSPKYLFRKEGQNVTLSCEQNLNHDAMYWYRQDPGQGLRLIYYSQIVNDFQKGDIAEGYSVSREKKESFPLTVTSAQKNPTAFYLCASSIFRGGNQPQHFGDGTRLSIL.